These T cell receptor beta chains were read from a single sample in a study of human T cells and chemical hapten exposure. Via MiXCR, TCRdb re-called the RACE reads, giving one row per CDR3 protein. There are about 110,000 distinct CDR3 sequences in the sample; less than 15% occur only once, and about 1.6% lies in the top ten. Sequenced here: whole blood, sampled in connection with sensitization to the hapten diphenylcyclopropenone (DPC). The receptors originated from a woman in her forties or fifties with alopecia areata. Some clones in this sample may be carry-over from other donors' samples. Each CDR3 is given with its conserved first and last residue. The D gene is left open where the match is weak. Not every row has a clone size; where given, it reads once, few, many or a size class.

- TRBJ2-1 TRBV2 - TGTGCCAGCCGCAACGGAAGAGGGGGCAATGAGCAGTTCTTC CASRNGRGGNEQFF
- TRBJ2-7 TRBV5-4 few TGTGCCAGCAGGGGAGACAGGGACTACTACGAGCAGTACTTC CASRGDRDYYEQYF
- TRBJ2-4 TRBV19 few TGTGCCAGTAGTCCTCACAAAGACATTCAGTACTTC CASSPHKDIQYF
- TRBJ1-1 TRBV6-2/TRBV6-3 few TGTGCCAGCAGAAAAACAGGGCCAACCACTTCTTTCTACACTGAAGCTTTCTTT CASRKTGPTTSFYTEAFF
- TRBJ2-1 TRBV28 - TGTGCCAGCAGGAGTAGACGGGTCAGCTCCTACAATGAGCAGTTCTTC CASRSRRVSSYNEQFF
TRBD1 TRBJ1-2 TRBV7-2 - TGTGCCAGCAGTTTGGGACAGTCTAACTATGGCTACACCTTC CASSLGQSNYGYTF
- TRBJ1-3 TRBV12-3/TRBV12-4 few TGTGCCAGCAGTTTATGGGGAAACACCATATATTTT CASSLWGNTIYF
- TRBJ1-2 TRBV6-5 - TGTGCCAGCAGTTATTTACAGGGTGGCTATGGCTACACCTTC CASSYLQGGYGYTF
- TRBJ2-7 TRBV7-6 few TGTGCCAGCAGCTTTGAAGCCCGAAACGAGCAGTACTTC CASSFEARNEQYF
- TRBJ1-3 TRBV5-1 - TGCGCCAGCACGTCAGGGAGCTCTGGAAACACCATATATTTT CASTSGSSGNTIYF
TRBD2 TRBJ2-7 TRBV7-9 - TGTGCCAGCAGCCCTGGAGCTAGCGGGAGACCCTACGAGCAGTACTTC CASSPGASGRPYEQYF
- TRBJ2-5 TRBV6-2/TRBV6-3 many TGTGCCAGCAGTTACTCAGGTAGCCAGGGCTCCCAGTACTTC CASSYSGSQGSQYF
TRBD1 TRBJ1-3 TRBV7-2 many TGTGCCAGCAGCTTAGCGCGGGGACAGAGAAACACCATATATTTT CASSLARGQRNTIYF
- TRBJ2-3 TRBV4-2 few TGTGCCAGCAGCCAAGTTGACAGGACAGATACGCAGTATTTT CASSQVDRTDTQYF
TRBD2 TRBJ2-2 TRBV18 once TGTGCCAGCTCACCGGGGCGGGAGCGAACCGGGGAGCTGTTTTTT CASSPGRERTGELFF
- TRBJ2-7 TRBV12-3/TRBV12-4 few TGTGCCAGCAGTTTTAGGGCAGGCTACGAGCAGTACTTC CASSFRAGYEQYF
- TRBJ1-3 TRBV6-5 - TGTGCCAGCAGCCAGTGGGGGGCTGGAAACACCATATATTTT CASSQWGAGNTIYF
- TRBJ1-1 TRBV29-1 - TGCAGCGTAGAGGGCCTAGGGAACACTGAAGCTTTCTTT CSVEGLGNTEAFF
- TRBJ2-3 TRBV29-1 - TGCAGCGTTGAGCTGGGGGCTGAGGATACGCAGTATTTT CSVELGAEDTQYF
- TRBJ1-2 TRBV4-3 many TGCGCCAGCAGCCAAGAGGGGCCGCCCTCTCTCTATGGCTACACCTTC CASSQEGPPSLYGYTF
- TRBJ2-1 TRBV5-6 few TGTGCCAGCAGCTTGGGGCTAGCACGGGTAAATGAGCAGTTCTTC CASSLGLARVNEQFF
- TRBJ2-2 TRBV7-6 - TGTGCCAGCAGCTTGTCTTATGACAGGAACACCGGGGAGCTGTTTTTT CASSLSYDRNTGELFF